This passage covers 27 T cell receptor beta chains from one sample sequenced in a study of blood T cell repertoires in COVID-19. The repertoire was sequenced with immunoSEQ multiplex PCR; TCRdb's copy has only in-frame clones and lacks some. The sample shows around 99,000 clones, approximately 88% of them seen only once. Material for sequencing was peripheral blood. Receptors were obtained from a human donor in a cohort sampled during active COVID-19.

This sequence joins TRBV6-5 and TRBJ2-7, with 9 bases matching TRBD1. Germline V gives CDR1 MNHEY, CDR2 SVGAGI. The V segment lost 5 bases and the J segment 3 bases; nucleotides outside the gene matches: 2. The CDR3 length is 13 residues. CDR3 DNA sequence: TGTGCCAGCAGTAAGACAGGGGGCTACGAGCAGTACTTC. It codes for CASSKTGGYEQYF.

Worth noting for this clone: Within the sample, other DNA sequences also encode this same CDR3. This chain connects TRBV7-2 to TRBJ2-1; D is perhaps TRBD1 (6 bases). CDR3 length equals 15 residues. V lost 1 base to trimming and J lost 0 bases, with 7 bases between them. The germline CDR1 and CDR2 sequences are SGHTA and FQGNSA. CDR3 protein: CASSLGRGSYNEQFF. In DNA, the CDR3 is TGTGCCAGCAGCTTAGGCAGGGGCTCCTACAATGAGCAGTTCTTC.

V and J are TRBV6-2 or TRBV6-3 and TRBJ2-7; no clear D. The CDR3 is 12 amino acids. Per germline, CDR1 MNHEY and CDR2 SVGEGT. V was clipped by 5 bases and J by 2 bases, with 7 bases between them. The CDR3 DNA sequence: TGTGCCAGCAGTCCCTCTACCTACGAGCAGTACTTC. This codes for CASSPSTYEQYF.

This chain uses TRBV29-1 with TRBJ1-4, with 8 bases identical to TRBD1. Germline loops: CDR1 SQVTM, CDR2 ANQGSEA. The CDR3 contains 13 residues. Trimming removed 5 bases from V and 7 bases from J; junction bases left unmatched: 6. The CDR3 loop is CSVKGTGFEKLFF. The CDR3 DNA sequence: TGCAGCGTTAAAGGGACAGGCTTTGAAAAACTGTTTTTT.

The chain has TRBV19 and TRBJ1-1; 11 bases align to TRBD1. With V trimmed by 3 bases and J by 4 bases, 4 bases remained unmatched. This CDR3 region has 15 residues. CDR1 LNHDA and CDR2 SQIVND come from the germline V gene (reference sequence). This chain's CDR3 is CASSIIGTGGTEAFF. CDR3 bases: TGTGCCAGTAGTATTATCGGGACAGGGGGCACTGAAGCTTTCTTT.

The chain has TRBV3-1 (or the pseudogene TRBV3-2) and TRBJ2-1, with TRBD1 matching 9 bases. The V segment lost 3 bases and the J segment 8 bases; nucleotides outside the gene matches: 5. The CDR3 totals 14 residues. CDR1 LGHDT and CDR2 YNNKEL come from the germline V gene (reference sequence). CDR3 amino acids: CASSQGQGGYEQFF. The CDR3 DNA reads as TGTGCCAGCAGCCAGGGACAGGGCGGCTATGAGCAGTTCTTC.

The rearrangement links TRBV4-2 to TRBJ1-1; 7 bases map to TRBD1. J lost 4 bases, V lost 4 bases, and 12 bases had no gene match. The V gene's germline CDR1 is LGHNA and CDR2 YNFKEQ. This CDR3 has 16 amino acids. Written as DNA, the CDR3 is TGTGCCAGCAGCCCTCGTAACGTAGGGGGCATCACTGAAGCTTTCTTT. Protein product: CASSPRNVGGITEAFF.

The chain employs TRBV27 and TRBJ1-4; 8 bases are a match to TRBD1. The germline gives CDR1 MNHEY, CDR2 SMNVEV (reference sequence). V gave up 3 bases and J gave up 7 bases; unmatched junction bases: 4. This CDR3 is built from 14 residues. The DNA for the CDR3 is TGTGCCAGCAGTTTTCAGGGGGCGGGTGAAAAACTGTTTTTT. Its translation is CASSFQGAGEKLFF.

The rearrangement joins TRBV7-2 to TRBJ2-2; 9 positions match TRBD1. The CDR3 contains 15 residues. Trimming took 4 bases from V and 6 from J; bases not matched to a gene: 6. Germline CDR1 and CDR2: SGHTA and FQGNSA. CDR3 nucleotides: TGTGCCAGCAGCTCAGGAGACAGGGGGGCCGGGGAGCTGTTTTTT. Translating it yields CASSSGDRGAGELFF.

The chain carries TRBV5-4 and TRBJ2-2, with unresolved D. Trimming removed 0 bases from V and 1 base from J, with 7 bases in between. The CDR3 is made up of 15 amino acids. Germline-derived CDR1 and CDR2 are SGHNT and YYREEE (reference sequence). The CDR3 nucleotides read TGTGCCAGCAGCTTGGATCCGAGGAACACCGGGGAGCTGTTTTTT. This translates into CASSLDPRNTGELFF.

The V gene is TRBV4-1, the J gene TRBJ1-2; 10 nucleotides line up with TRBD1. V shed 4 bases, J shed 8 bases, and the junction held 13 bases outside the gene matches. The length of the CDR3 is 16 residues. Germline loops: CDR1 MGHRA, CDR2 YSYEKL. The CDR3 DNA reads as TGCGCCAGCAGCCCAGCAAGGGGACAGGGGCTGGTGGGCTACACCTTC. Translating it yields CASSPARGQGLVGYTF.

The rearrangement uses TRBV7-9 and TRBJ2-1, with D perhaps TRBD2 (5 bases). Trimming cost V 2 bases and J 7 bases, with 21 bases left between them. The CDR3 is 17 residues long. CDR1 and CDR2 from the germline V gene are SEHNR and FQNEAQ (reference sequence). The CDR3 reads CASSLSALFGSGNEQFF. The CDR3 nucleotides read TGTGCCAGCAGCTTATCGGCCCTTTTTGGGAGTGGTAATGAGCAGTTCTTC. Drawing the rest from reference TRBV7-9 and TRBJ2-1, the complete variable domain is DTGVSQNPRHKITKRGQNVTFRCDPISEHNRLYWYRQTLGQGPEFLTYFQNEAQLEKSRLLSDRFSAERPKGSFSTLEIQRTEQGDSAMYLCASSLSALFGSGNEQFFGPGTRLTVL.

The chain recombines TRBV5-5 with TRBJ2-2; D might be TRBD2 (5 bases). The length of the CDR3 is 15 residues. Trimming took 0 bases from V and 4 from J, leaving 10 bases between them. Germline CDR1 SGHKS, CDR2 YYEKEE (reference sequence). CDR3 nucleotide sequence: TGTGCCAGCAGCTTGGTGCCGGGGTCCACCGGGGAGCTGTTTTTT. This sequence encodes CASSLVPGSTGELFF.

The chain employs TRBV18 and TRBJ2-1; 10 nucleotides line up with TRBD1. Germline V lookup: CDR1 KGHSH, CDR2 LQKENI. This CDR3 has 15 amino acids. V was clipped by 3 bases and J by 2 bases; unmatched bases: 1. CDR3 residues: CASSPGQGAYNEQFF. As DNA, the CDR3 is TGTGCCAGCTCACCCGGACAGGGGGCCTACAATGAGCAGTTCTTC.

This clone was detected once. The chain employs TRBV5-4 and TRBJ2-1, with 10 positions matching TRBD2. V lost 0 bases to trimming and J lost 8 bases; unmatched junction nucleotides: 8. This CDR3 has 16 residues. Germline-derived CDR1 and CDR2 are SGHNT and YYREEE (reference sequence). The CDR3 nucleotides read TGTGCCAGCAGCTTGGGTTCTAGCGGGAGTCACGATGAGCAGTTCTTC. It specifies CASSLGSSGSHDEQFF.

This clone has more than one count but fewer than ten. The chain couples TRBV7-9 to TRBJ2-2; D ambiguous. From germline, CDR1 is SEHNR and CDR2 FQNEAQ (reference sequence). Trimming took off 1 base at V and 4 bases at J, with 10 bases between the two ends. The CDR3 length is 15 residues. The CDR3 sequence: CASSLDSSPTGELFF. The CDR3 bases are TGTGCCAGCAGCTTAGACAGCTCCCCCACCGGGGAGCTGTTTTTT. Based on the CDR3 plus reference TRBV7-9 and TRBJ2-2, the full variable domain is DTGVSQNPRHKITKRGQNVTFRCDPISEHNRLYWYRQTLGQGPEFLTYFQNEAQLEKSRLLSDRFSAERPKGSFSTLEIQRTEQGDSAMYLCASSLDSSPTGELFFGEGSRLTVL.

On this clone itself: Different DNA sequences within this sample yield the same CDR3. The rearrangement uses TRBV12-3 or TRBV12-4 and TRBJ1-2; 7 bases map to TRBD1. This CDR3 has 12 residues. V was pared by 4 bases and J by 5 bases, with 1 base of the junction left unmatched. Written as DNA, the CDR3 is TGTGCCAGCAGTTCACAGGGGTATGGCTACACCTTC. Protein sequence: CASSSQGYGYTF.

The chain carries TRBV7-8 and TRBJ1-3; no firm D call. The CDR3 is made up of 17 amino acids. Trimming removed 1 base from V and 0 bases from J, with 13 bases in between. Germline CDR1 SGHVS, CDR2 FQNEAQ. This CDR3 reads CASSLVAGTSSGNTIYF. The DNA of the CDR3 is TGTGCCAGCAGCTTAGTGGCGGGCACCAGCTCTGGAAACACCATATATTTT.

CDR3 sequence (DNA): TGTGCCAGCAGCCGCTCTGGAAACACCATATATTTT. It translates to CASSRSGNTIYF. The chain has TRBV12-3 or TRBV12-4 and TRBJ1-3; D is unclear. V lost 6 bases to trimming and J lost 0 bases, with 3 bases between them. CDR3 length equals 12 residues.

The chain has TRBV20-1 and TRBJ1-1; no definite D call. CDR3 size: 11 residues. Looked up from germline, CDR1 is DFQATT and CDR2 is SNEGSKA (reference sequence). Deletions cut 6 bases from V and 6 bases from J, with 11 bases between. CDR3 bases: TGCAGTGCCACGGACTTCCCTGAAGCTTTCTTT. Encoded protein: CSATDFPEAFF.

This clone showed up just a few times. The genes are TRBV3-1 (or the pseudogene TRBV3-2) and TRBJ2-1; 12 bases are a match to TRBD2. This CDR3 is built from 20 residues. V dropped 3 bases and J dropped 9; count of bases not matched to a gene: 21. Per the germline V gene, CDR1 is LGHDT and CDR2 is YNNKEL (reference sequence). As DNA, the CDR3 is TGTGCCAGCAGCCAGACCAGGCTAGCGGGAGGGTGGGACGTCGGATCTGAGCAGTTCTTC. Its translation is CASSQTRLAGGWDVGSEQFF.

This sequence joins TRBV18 and TRBJ1-5, with 7 nucleotides matching TRBD1. V lost 3 bases, J lost 5 bases, and 4 bases stayed unmatched. The germline V gene has CDR1 KGHSH and CDR2 LQKENI. The CDR3 extends over 14 amino acids. In DNA, the CDR3 is TGTGCCAGCTCACCGGACAGGTCCTATCAGCCCCAGCATTTT. Translating it yields CASSPDRSYQPQHF.

The chain recombines TRBV7-2 with TRBJ2-1; 8 positions match TRBD2. The junction had 8 bases not matched to a gene; V was cut back by 5 bases and J by 2 bases. The CDR3 loop spans 16 amino acids. Germline assignment: CDR1 SGHTA and CDR2 FQGNSA. CDR3 nucleotide sequence: TGTGCCAGCAGCCGTCGGCTAGCGGGTACCTACAATGAGCAGTTCTTC. Amino acid sequence: CASSRRLAGTYNEQFF.

The rearrangement joins TRBV5-1 to TRBJ2-1, with a tentative D call TRBD2 (6 bases). Trimming removed 1 base at V and 5 bases at J, with 13 bases between. This CDR3 is built from 15 residues. The germline CDR1 and CDR2 sequences are SGHRS and YFSETQ. In DNA form, the CDR3 reads TGCGCCAGCAGCTTGCTGGGGACTGGTGACAATGAGCAGTTCTTC. This encodes CASSLLGTGDNEQFF.

The chain is built from TRBV30 and TRBJ2-2, with TRBD1 matching over 7 bases. The CDR3 is made up of 14 amino acids. The junction had 5 bases not matched to a gene; V was cut back by 4 bases and J by 3 bases. Germline V lookup: CDR1 GTSNPN, CDR2 SVGIG (reference sequence). CDR3 sequence (DNA): TGTGCCTGGATCACAGACAGGGACACCGGGGAGCTGTTTTTT. Its translation: CAWITDRDTGELFF.

The chain has TRBV7-2 and TRBJ2-5; unclear D gene. CDR1 and CDR2 from the germline V gene are SGHTA and FQGNSA. V was clipped by 2 bases and J by 5 bases, with 9 bases between them. The CDR3 contains 13 residues. This chain's CDR3 is CASSLSRSETQYF. The CDR3, as DNA: TGTGCCAGCAGCTTAAGCCGTTCGGAGACCCAGTACTTC.

The chain links TRBV27 to TRBJ2-2; 9 positions match TRBD2. Trimming removed 6 bases from V and 2 bases from J; junction bases left unmatched: 13. This CDR3 contains 18 residues. Germline lookup yields CDR1 MNHEY and CDR2 SMNVEV (reference sequence). As DNA, the CDR3 is TGTGCCAGCAGAAGAGGGGTAGCGGGAGATCCTAACACCGGGGAGCTGTTTTTT. Its translation: CASRRGVAGDPNTGELFF.